Sequencing of this T cell receptor beta chain was carried out in a study of OX40 agonist ivuxolimab in advanced cancers. Study-level background: Ivuxolimab was an agonistic, fully human IgG2 monoclonal antibody directed against OX40 (CD134), a costimulatory receptor. The purpose of peripheral TCRbeta sequencing was to test whether ivuxolimab changed TCR sequence diversity and led to clonal T-cell expansion. Patients were allowed to have had prior anti-PD-1, anti-PD-L1 or anti-CTLA-4 therapy, and 40% of the dose-escalation patients had previously received checkpoint inhibitors. Partial responses occurred in three dose-escalation patients: two with cutaneous melanoma and one with hepatocellular carcinoma. The paper reports the monotherapy dose-escalation portion (N of about 51 patients) of the phase I ivuxolimab trial. Intravenous ivuxolimab was administered to patients every 2 weeks at six dose levels: 0.01, 0.1, 0.3, 1.5, 3 and 10 mg/kg. Among the 50 to 55 dose-escalation patients, approximately 20 had hepatocellular carcinoma, roughly 15 melanoma, 9 renal cell carcinoma and 9 head and neck cancer. A male proportion of roughly 85% and a mean age of approximately 61 years, ranging from about 23 to 90, were recorded for the dose-escalation cohort. The investigation overall reported the following: At doses from 0.1 to 3.0 mg/kg, clonal expansion was seen in both CD4+ and CD8+ blood T cells between baseline and week 6. Which antigens the clonally expanded peripheral T cells were specific for was not determined. Low levels of normalized T-cell clonal expansion were also shown by some nonresponding patients. Partial responders in the 0.1-3.0 mg/kg groups had among the lowest normalized peripheral clonal expansion, especially among CD8+ T cells. After ivuxolimab, expanded clones were on average more numerous among CD8+ T cells than among CD4+ T cells.

In regard to this clone: Its antigen is currently not known. No much larger clone is present one base from it, and per-base qualities are unavailable.

The trial excluded patients who had a history of autoimmune disease or were on systemic immunosuppression. In every dose cohort, peripheral blood was drawn for TCR sequencing at baseline, cycle 4 day 1, and cycle 7 day 1. The samples were taken from a phase I, first-in-human, multicenter, open-label dose-escalation trial of ivuxolimab. Adults with locally advanced or metastatic melanoma, renal cell, hepatocellular, or head and neck squamous cell carcinoma were enrolled in the trial. CD4+ and CD8+ T cells were sorted separately from peripheral blood before TCR sequencing. Genomic DNA was isolated from the sorted cells so that the TCRbeta CDR3 region could be sequenced. TCRbeta CDR3 regions were sequenced using the immunoSEQ Assay. The table was pulled from immuneACCESS by TCRdb, which kept in-frame rearrangements only. Such tables lose some clones; where checked, under half of the loss comes from unresolved V genes, and the rest has no known cause. A total of roughly 40,000 clones appear in this sample, approximately 86% of them only once. Clones ranked in the top ten supply 18% of the sample.

V trim: 2 bases; J trim: 4 bases; unmatched bases: 7. The germline V gene sets CDR1 to SGHRS and CDR2 to YFSETQ. The CDR3 numbers 15 residues from cysteine through phenylalanine. The only DNA kept is the CDR3, 45 bases in frame from the first base. The rearranged segments are TRBV5-1 and TRBJ2-3; 7 bases in the middle match TRBD2. The TCR comes from an adult with an advanced solid tumor such as melanoma, head and neck, liver or kidney cancer. Source: CD4+ or CD8+ T cells sorted from blood, taken in a trial of the OX40 agonist ivuxolimab. The CDR3 here reads CASSLGEGGSDTQYF. The DNA is TGCGCCAGCAGCTTAGGAGAGGGAGGGTCAGATACGCAGTATTTT.